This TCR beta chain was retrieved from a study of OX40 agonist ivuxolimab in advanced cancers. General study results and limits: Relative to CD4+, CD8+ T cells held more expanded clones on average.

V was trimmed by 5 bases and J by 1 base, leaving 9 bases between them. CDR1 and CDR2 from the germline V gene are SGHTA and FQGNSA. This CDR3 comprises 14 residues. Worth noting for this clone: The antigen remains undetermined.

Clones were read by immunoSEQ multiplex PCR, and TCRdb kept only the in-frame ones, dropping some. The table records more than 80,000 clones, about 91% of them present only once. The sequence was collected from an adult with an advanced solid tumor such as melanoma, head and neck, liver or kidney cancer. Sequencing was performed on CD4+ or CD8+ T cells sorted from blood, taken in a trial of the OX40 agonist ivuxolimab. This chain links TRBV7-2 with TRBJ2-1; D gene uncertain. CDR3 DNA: TGTGCCAGCAGCCCTCTGAAGTCCTACAATGAGCAGTTCTTC. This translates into CASSPLKSYNEQFF.